This is a list of T cell receptor beta chains from one sample in a study of patients and donors after allogeneic stem cell transplantation. TCRdb used MiXCR to reprocess the RT-PCR reads, holding one entry per CDR3 protein. The sample gives some 150,000 distinct CDR3 sequences, approximately 35% of which show up once; roughly 50% is in the top ten. Sequencing was carried out using blood, either unsorted or a sorted T cell fraction (not recorded which). All receptors come from a human donor who was either an allogeneic HSCT recipient or a stem cell or donor lymphocyte infusion donor (not recorded which). It is not recorded whose cells these are; they may come from a transplant donor. The CDR3 runs from the conserved cysteine through the conserved F or W. D genes are given only for firm matches. Part of the rows lack a size; the others show once, few, many or a class for expanded clones.

J gene: TRBJ1-5; clone size: NA; CDR3 length: 14; V gene: TRBV12-3/TRBV12-4; D gene: NA; CDR3 protein: CASSPARVNQPQHF; CDR3 DNA: TGTGCCAGCAGCCCTGCTCGCGTTAATCAGCCCCAGCATTTT
J gene: TRBJ1-2; clone size: NA; CDR3 length: 13; V gene: TRBV5-6; D gene: NA; CDR3 protein: CASSSLLGYGYTF; CDR3 DNA: TGTGCCAGCAGTTCACTTCTCGGCTATGGCTACACCTTC
J gene: TRBJ2-7; clone size: NA; CDR3 length: 13; V gene: TRBV4-2; D gene: NA; CDR3 protein: CASSQGQIYEQYF; CDR3 DNA: TGTGCCAGCAGCCAGGGACAAATTTACGAGCAGTACTTC
J gene: TRBJ1-6; clone size: NA; CDR3 length: 15; V gene: TRBV3-1; D gene: TRBD1; CDR3 protein: CASSQTPGQVSPLHF; CDR3 DNA: TGTGCCAGCAGCCAGACCCCCGGACAGGTTTCACCCCTCCACTTT
J gene: TRBJ2-7; clone size: NA; CDR3 length: 13; V gene: TRBV12-3/TRBV12-4; D gene: NA; CDR3 protein: CASSLALVVEQYF; CDR3 DNA: TGTGCCAGCAGTTTAGCGCTGGTGGTCGAGCAGTACTTC
J gene: TRBJ2-5; clone size: NA; CDR3 length: 15; V gene: TRBV12-3/TRBV12-4; D gene: TRBD1; CDR3 protein: CASSLLTGKWETQYF; CDR3 DNA: TGTGCCAGCAGTCTACTGACAGGGAAGTGGGAGACCCAGTACTTC
J gene: TRBJ1-2; clone size: NA; CDR3 length: 13; V gene: TRBV9; D gene: NA; CDR3 protein: CASSVVEETGYTF; CDR3 DNA: TGTGCCAGCAGCGTAGTGGAGGAGACAGGCTACACCTTC
J gene: TRBJ1-1; clone size: NA; CDR3 length: 15; V gene: TRBV7-3; D gene: NA; CDR3 protein: CASSLTDYILTEAFF; CDR3 DNA: TGTGCCAGCAGCTTAACAGACTATATCTTAACTGAAGCTTTCTTT
J gene: TRBJ1-1; clone size: NA; CDR3 length: 13; V gene: TRBV12-3/TRBV12-4; D gene: TRBD1; CDR3 protein: CASRQGGQGEAFF; CDR3 DNA: TGTGCCAGCAGGCAGGGGGGACAGGGGGAAGCTTTCTTT
J gene: TRBJ1-5; clone size: few; CDR3 length: 16; V gene: TRBV4-2; D gene: NA; CDR3 protein: CASSQHGTTSNQPQHF; CDR3 DNA: TGTGCCAGCAGCCAACACGGGACAACTAGCAATCAGCCCCAGCATTTT
J gene: TRBJ2-5; clone size: NA; CDR3 length: 14; V gene: TRBV27; D gene: TRBD2; CDR3 protein: CASSPRTSDRTQYF; CDR3 DNA: TGTGCCAGCAGTCCCAGGACTAGCGACAGGACCCAGTACTTC
J gene: TRBJ1-4; clone size: NA; CDR3 length: 15; V gene: TRBV5-1; D gene: NA; CDR3 protein: CASSSGTETNEKLFF; CDR3 DNA: TGCGCCAGCAGCTCCGGGACGGAAACTAATGAAAAACTGTTTTTT
J gene: TRBJ1-2; clone size: NA; CDR3 length: 14; V gene: TRBV9; D gene: NA; CDR3 protein: CASSAPLDRYGYTF; CDR3 DNA: TGTGCCAGCAGCGCCCCCTTAGACCGCTATGGCTACACCTTC
J gene: TRBJ2-5; clone size: few; CDR3 length: 13; V gene: TRBV12-3/TRBV12-4; D gene: NA; CDR3 protein: CASSFIHQETQYF; CDR3 DNA: TGTGCCAGCAGTTTTATCCACCAAGAGACCCAGTACTTC
J gene: TRBJ2-1; clone size: NA; CDR3 length: 13; V gene: TRBV5-1; D gene: NA; CDR3 protein: CASSPVPYNEQFF; CDR3 DNA: TGCGCCAGCAGCCCCGTTCCCTACAATGAGCAGTTCTTC
J gene: TRBJ1-6; clone size: NA; CDR3 length: 14; V gene: TRBV12-3/TRBV12-4; D gene: NA; CDR3 protein: CASSLQGEVSPLHF; CDR3 DNA: TGTGCCAGCAGCCTACAGGGCGAGGTTTCACCCCTCCACTTT
J gene: TRBJ1-1; clone size: NA; CDR3 length: 13; V gene: TRBV6-5; D gene: NA; CDR3 protein: CASSYSMYTEAFF; CDR3 DNA: TGTGCCAGCAGTTACTCGATGTACACTGAAGCTTTCTTT
J gene: TRBJ2-3; clone size: NA; CDR3 length: 15; V gene: TRBV27; D gene: NA; CDR3 protein: CASIPWGGRTDTQYF; CDR3 DNA: TGTGCCAGCATCCCTTGGGGGGGGCGGACAGATACGCAGTATTTT
J gene: TRBJ2-1; clone size: NA; CDR3 length: 17; V gene: TRBV27; D gene: TRBD2; CDR3 protein: CASSLLPGLAGGSEQFF; CDR3 DNA: TGTGCCAGCAGTTTATTGCCGGGACTAGCGGGGGGCTCTGAGCAGTTCTTC
J gene: TRBJ1-5; clone size: few; CDR3 length: 16; V gene: TRBV7-8; D gene: TRBD1; CDR3 protein: CASSYETGRFGQPQHF; CDR3 DNA: TGTGCCAGCAGCTACGAGACAGGGAGGTTTGGTCAGCCCCAGCATTTT
J gene: TRBJ2-7; clone size: NA; CDR3 length: 15; V gene: TRBV4-2; D gene: TRBD1; CDR3 protein: CASSQFPTGGYEQYF; CDR3 DNA: TGTGCCAGCAGCCAGTTCCCTACAGGGGGCTACGAGCAGTACTTC
J gene: TRBJ2-5; clone size: once; CDR3 length: 14; V gene: TRBV21-1; D gene: NA; CDR3 protein: CASSKAGSQETQYF; CDR3 DNA: TGTGCCAGCAGCAAAGCGGGCAGTCAAGAGACCCAGTACTTC
J gene: TRBJ2-1; clone size: NA; CDR3 length: 14; V gene: TRBV4-3; D gene: NA; CDR3 protein: CASSQDSFYNEQFF; CDR3 DNA: TGCGCCAGCAGCCAAGACTCTTTCTACAATGAGCAGTTCTTC
J gene: TRBJ1-5; clone size: NA; CDR3 length: 18; V gene: TRBV15; D gene: NA; CDR3 protein: CATSRRPAGGAGNQPQHF; CDR3 DNA: TGTGCCACCAGCAGACGACCCGCGGGGGGCGCGGGGAATCAGCCCCAGCATTTT
J gene: TRBJ1-2; clone size: NA; CDR3 length: 12; V gene: TRBV12-3/TRBV12-4; D gene: TRBD1; CDR3 protein: CASRTGLYGYTF; CDR3 DNA: TGTGCCAGCAGGACAGGGCTCTATGGCTACACCTTC
J gene: TRBJ1-1; clone size: few; CDR3 length: 15; V gene: TRBV10-3; D gene: NA; CDR3 protein: CAISFSGVSNTEAFF; CDR3 DNA: TGTGCCATCAGCTTTTCGGGGGTATCGAACACTGAAGCTTTCTTT
J gene: TRBJ1-2; clone size: NA; CDR3 length: 14; V gene: TRBV2; D gene: NA; CDR3 protein: CASRVQDSNYGYTF; CDR3 DNA: TGTGCCAGCAGGGTACAGGACTCTAACTATGGCTACACCTTC
J gene: TRBJ2-1; clone size: once; CDR3 length: 18; V gene: TRBV5-6; D gene: TRBD2; CDR3 protein: CASSSTGLAGSSYNEQFF; CDR3 DNA: TGTGCCAGCAGCTCAACAGGACTAGCGGGGTCCTCCTACAATGAGCAGTTCTTC
J gene: TRBJ1-2; clone size: NA; CDR3 length: 14; V gene: TRBV12-3/TRBV12-4; D gene: TRBD1; CDR3 protein: CASRATGGWGLYTF; CDR3 DNA: TGTGCCAGCAGGGCGACAGGGGGCTGGGGACTCTACACCTTC
J gene: TRBJ2-3; clone size: NA; CDR3 length: 14; V gene: TRBV9; D gene: NA; CDR3 protein: CASSVAPTSDTQYF; CDR3 DNA: TGTGCCAGCAGCGTAGCCCCCACCTCAGATACGCAGTATTTT
J gene: TRBJ1-3; clone size: NA; CDR3 length: 13; V gene: TRBV28; D gene: NA; CDR3 protein: CAILDRSGNTIYF; CDR3 DNA: TGTGCCATTCTGGACAGATCTGGAAACACCATATATTTT
J gene: TRBJ1-4; clone size: few; CDR3 length: 14; V gene: TRBV10-3; D gene: TRBD1; CDR3 protein: CAISRQGTNEKLFF; CDR3 DNA: TGTGCCATCAGCCGACAGGGAACTAATGAAAAACTGTTTTTT
J gene: TRBJ2-3; clone size: NA; CDR3 length: 13; V gene: TRBV12-3/TRBV12-4; D gene: NA; CDR3 protein: CASSFASTDTQYF; CDR3 DNA: TGTGCCAGCAGTTTTGCGAGCACAGATACGCAGTATTTT
J gene: TRBJ1-1; clone size: few; CDR3 length: 12; V gene: TRBV6-2/TRBV6-3; D gene: NA; CDR3 protein: CASRVGQTEAFF; CDR3 DNA: TGTGCCAGCAGGGTTGGGCAAACTGAAGCTTTCTTT
J gene: TRBJ2-7; clone size: NA; CDR3 length: 12; V gene: TRBV28; D gene: NA; CDR3 protein: CASSIRRIEQYF; CDR3 DNA: TGTGCCAGCAGTATCAGGAGGATCGAGCAGTACTTC
J gene: TRBJ1-1; clone size: few; CDR3 length: 16; V gene: TRBV28; D gene: NA; CDR3 protein: CASSWDLSRGNTEAFF; CDR3 DNA: TGTGCCAGCAGTTGGGACCTCTCCAGGGGGAACACTGAAGCTTTCTTT
J gene: TRBJ1-2; clone size: NA; CDR3 length: 15; V gene: TRBV20-1; D gene: NA; CDR3 protein: CSATGKKLSNYGYTF; CDR3 DNA: TGCAGTGCCACAGGGAAGAAGCTTTCTAACTATGGCTACACCTTC
J gene: TRBJ2-1; clone size: NA; CDR3 length: 13; V gene: TRBV12-3/TRBV12-4; D gene: TRBD2; CDR3 protein: CASSPGGINEQFF; CDR3 DNA: TGTGCCAGCAGTCCCGGGGGGATCAATGAGCAGTTCTTC
J gene: TRBJ2-7; clone size: few; CDR3 length: 14; V gene: TRBV12-3/TRBV12-4; D gene: TRBD1; CDR3 protein: CASSQGARKYEQYF; CDR3 DNA: TGTGCCAGCAGCCAGGGGGCGCGTAAGTACGAGCAGTACTTC
J gene: TRBJ2-3; clone size: NA; CDR3 length: 14; V gene: TRBV5-1; D gene: NA; CDR3 protein: CASSLDRAMDTQYF; CDR3 DNA: TGCGCCAGCAGCTTGGACCGGGCTATGGATACGCAGTATTTT
J gene: TRBJ2-7; clone size: few; CDR3 length: 16; V gene: TRBV4-3; D gene: NA; CDR3 protein: CASSQDRGLREYEQYF; CDR3 DNA: TGCGCCAGCAGCCAAGATCGGGGGTTGAGGGAATACGAGCAGTACTTC
J gene: TRBJ1-2; clone size: NA; CDR3 length: 12; V gene: TRBV28; D gene: NA; CDR3 protein: CASSLPNYGYTF; CDR3 DNA: TGTGCCAGCAGTCTCCCCAACTATGGCTACACCTTC
J gene: TRBJ1-2; clone size: few; CDR3 length: 15; V gene: TRBV9; D gene: TRBD1; CDR3 protein: CASSVQGAPTYGYTF; CDR3 DNA: TGTGCCAGCAGCGTACAGGGGGCACCCACCTATGGCTACACCTTC
J gene: TRBJ2-5; clone size: NA; CDR3 length: 13; V gene: TRBV28; D gene: TRBD1; CDR3 protein: CASRTTGAKTQYF; CDR3 DNA: TGTGCCAGCAGAACCACAGGGGCGAAGACCCAGTACTTC
J gene: TRBJ1-6; clone size: NA; CDR3 length: 16; V gene: TRBV20-1; D gene: NA; CDR3 protein: CSARSPPGSANSPLHF; CDR3 DNA: TGCAGTGCTAGATCTCCCCCCGGCAGCGCCAATTCACCCCTCCACTTT
J gene: TRBJ2-3; clone size: NA; CDR3 length: 14; V gene: TRBV28; D gene: NA; CDR3 protein: CASTNRGSTDTQYF; CDR3 DNA: TGTGCCAGCACCAATAGGGGGAGCACAGATACGCAGTATTTT
J gene: TRBJ1-2; clone size: once; CDR3 length: 15; V gene: TRBV27; D gene: NA; CDR3 protein: CASSFEAGQLYGYTF; CDR3 DNA: TGTGCCAGCAGTTTTGAAGCCGGACAGCTCTATGGCTACACCTTC
J gene: TRBJ1-3; clone size: NA; CDR3 length: 14; V gene: TRBV30; D gene: NA; CDR3 protein: CAWIPRFVGNTIYF; CDR3 DNA: TGTGCCTGGATCCCTCGTTTTGTGGGAAACACCATATATTTT
J gene: TRBJ1-1; clone size: few; CDR3 length: 13; V gene: TRBV6-1; D gene: NA; CDR3 protein: CASTLAGNTEAFF; CDR3 DNA: TGTGCCAGCACCCTAGCCGGGAACACTGAAGCTTTCTTT
J gene: TRBJ1-2; clone size: few; CDR3 length: 10; V gene: TRBV29-1; D gene: TRBD1; CDR3 protein: CSVAGGGYTF; CDR3 DNA: TGCAGCGTCGCAGGGGGAGGCTACACCTTC
J gene: TRBJ1-5; clone size: NA; CDR3 length: 13; V gene: TRBV28; D gene: NA; CDR3 protein: CASSFRGKKPQHF; CDR3 DNA: TGTGCCAGCAGTTTCCGGGGGAAAAAACCCCAGCATTTT
J gene: TRBJ2-7; clone size: NA; CDR3 length: 13; V gene: TRBV12-3/TRBV12-4; D gene: NA; CDR3 protein: CASSLGIFYEQYF; CDR3 DNA: TGTGCCAGCAGTTTGGGGATCTTCTACGAGCAGTACTTC